This TCR beta chain came from a study of blood T cells in healthy people across ages. This clonotype occurred once. Primed by a sample-barcoded 5' primer and a J-beta primer mix, a second PCR proceeded for roughly 6 to 12 cycles. A tag from a template-switch adaptor with 12 random nucleotides marked each cDNA molecule. Each CDR3 protein is one row after TCRdb ran MiXCR on the 5' RACE reads. The table shows 730,000 or so distinct CDR3 sequences, with 35% to 50% occurring only once. This sequence was found in a man older than 75 in good health. The sequencing sample was made of blood.

The CDR3 here is CASSGSGRVPNEQFF. CDR3 bases: TGTGCCAGCAGTGGGTCCGGGAGGGTTCCCAATGAGCAGTTCTTC. The chain carries TRBV27 and TRBJ2-1; TRBD2 matches 8 bases. This CDR3 has 15 residues. From germline, CDR1 is MNHEY and CDR2 SMNVEV (reference sequence). V gave up 5 bases and J gave up 6 bases; unmatched junction bases: 9.